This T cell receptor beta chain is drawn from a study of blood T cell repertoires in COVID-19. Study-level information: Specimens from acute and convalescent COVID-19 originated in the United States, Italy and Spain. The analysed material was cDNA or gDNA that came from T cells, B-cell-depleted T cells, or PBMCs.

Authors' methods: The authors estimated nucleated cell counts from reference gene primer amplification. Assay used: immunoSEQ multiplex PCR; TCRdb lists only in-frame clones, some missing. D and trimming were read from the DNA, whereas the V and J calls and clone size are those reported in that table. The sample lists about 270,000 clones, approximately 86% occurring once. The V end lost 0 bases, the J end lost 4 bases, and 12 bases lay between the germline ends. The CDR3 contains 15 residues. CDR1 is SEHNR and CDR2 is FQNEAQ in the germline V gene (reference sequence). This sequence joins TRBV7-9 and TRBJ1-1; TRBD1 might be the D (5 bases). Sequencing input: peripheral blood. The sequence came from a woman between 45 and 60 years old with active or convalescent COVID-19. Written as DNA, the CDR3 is TGTGCCAGCAGCTTAGCGGGGGGTCAGTTCACTGAAGCTTTCTTT. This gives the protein CASSLAGGQFTEAFF.